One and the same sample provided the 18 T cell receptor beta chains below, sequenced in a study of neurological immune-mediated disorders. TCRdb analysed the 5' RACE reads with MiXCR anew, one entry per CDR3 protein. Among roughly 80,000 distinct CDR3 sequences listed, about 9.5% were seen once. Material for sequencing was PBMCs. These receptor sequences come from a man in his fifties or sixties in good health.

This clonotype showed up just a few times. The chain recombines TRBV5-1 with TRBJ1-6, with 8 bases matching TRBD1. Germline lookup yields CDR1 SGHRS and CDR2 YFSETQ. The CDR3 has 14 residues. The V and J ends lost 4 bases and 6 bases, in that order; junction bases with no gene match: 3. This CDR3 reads CASSLDRANSPLHF. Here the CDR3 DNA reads TGCGCCAGCAGCCTGGACAGGGCTAATTCACCCCTCCACTTT.

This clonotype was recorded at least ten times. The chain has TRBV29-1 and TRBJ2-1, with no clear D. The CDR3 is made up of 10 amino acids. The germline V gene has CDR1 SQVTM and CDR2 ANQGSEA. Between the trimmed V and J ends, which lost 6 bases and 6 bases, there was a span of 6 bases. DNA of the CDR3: TGCAGCGTCGGCCTCAATGAGCAGTTCTTC. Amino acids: CSVGLNEQFF.

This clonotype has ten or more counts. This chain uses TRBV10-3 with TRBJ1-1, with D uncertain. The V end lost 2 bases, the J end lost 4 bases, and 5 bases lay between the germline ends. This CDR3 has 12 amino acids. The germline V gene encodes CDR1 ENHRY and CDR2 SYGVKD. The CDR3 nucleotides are TGTGCCATCAGTGAGACACTCACTGAAGCTTTCTTT. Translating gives CAISETLTEAFF.

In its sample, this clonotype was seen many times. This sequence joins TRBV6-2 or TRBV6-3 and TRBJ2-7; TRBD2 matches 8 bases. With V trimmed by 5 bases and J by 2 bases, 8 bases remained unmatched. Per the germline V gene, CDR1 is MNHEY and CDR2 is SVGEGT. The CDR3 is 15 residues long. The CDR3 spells CASSPGAGGAYEQYF. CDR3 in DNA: TGTGCCAGCAGTCCCGGGGCGGGAGGAGCCTACGAGCAGTACTTC.

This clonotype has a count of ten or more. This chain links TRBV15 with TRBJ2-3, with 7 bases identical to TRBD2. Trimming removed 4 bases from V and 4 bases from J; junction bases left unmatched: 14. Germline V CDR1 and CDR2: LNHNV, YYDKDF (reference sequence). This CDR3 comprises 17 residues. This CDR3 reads CATSIELGRGGADTQYF. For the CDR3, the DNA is TGTGCCACCAGCATAGAGCTGGGGAGGGGAGGCGCAGATACGCAGTATTTT.

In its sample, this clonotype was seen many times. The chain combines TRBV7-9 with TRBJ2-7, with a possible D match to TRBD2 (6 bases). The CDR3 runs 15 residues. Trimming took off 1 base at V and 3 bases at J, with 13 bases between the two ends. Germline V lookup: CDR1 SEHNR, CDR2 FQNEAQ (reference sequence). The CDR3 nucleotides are TGTGCCAGCAGCTTAGAACCAGGGACTTACTACGAGCAGTACTTC. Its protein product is CASSLEPGTYYEQYF.

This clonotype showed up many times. The CDR3 DNA is TGTGCCAGCAGCTTAGGTCGGCTCTCTGGAAACACCATATATTTT. It codes for CASSLGRLSGNTIYF. The chain has TRBV7-9 and TRBJ1-3, with D hard to call. The germline V gene has CDR1 SEHNR and CDR2 FQNEAQ (reference sequence). V lost 1 base, J lost 0 bases, and 7 bases lay in between. This CDR3 has 15 amino acids.

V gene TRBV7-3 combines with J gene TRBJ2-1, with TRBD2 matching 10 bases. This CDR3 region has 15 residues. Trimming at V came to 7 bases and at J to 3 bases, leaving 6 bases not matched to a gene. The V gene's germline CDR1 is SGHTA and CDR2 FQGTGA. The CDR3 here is CASTKTSGNYNEQFF. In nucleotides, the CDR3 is TGTGCCAGCACCAAAACTAGCGGGAACTACAATGAGCAGTTCTTC.

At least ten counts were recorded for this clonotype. CDR3 coding DNA: TGTGCCAGCAGCCCCCAGAGCTCCTACGAGCAGTACTTC. This encodes CASSPQSSYEQYF. The chain recombines TRBV14 with TRBJ2-7; D unclear. V dropped 4 bases and J dropped 0 bases, with 7 bases sitting between them. The germline gives CDR1 SGHDN, CDR2 FVKESK. The CDR3 runs 13 residues.

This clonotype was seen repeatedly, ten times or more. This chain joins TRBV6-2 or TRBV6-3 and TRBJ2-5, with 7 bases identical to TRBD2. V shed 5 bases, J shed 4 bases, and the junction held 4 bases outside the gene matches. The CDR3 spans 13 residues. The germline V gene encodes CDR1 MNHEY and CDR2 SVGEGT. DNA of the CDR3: TGTGCCAGCAGTCAAAGCGGGGCAGAGACCCAGTACTTC. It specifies CASSQSGAETQYF.

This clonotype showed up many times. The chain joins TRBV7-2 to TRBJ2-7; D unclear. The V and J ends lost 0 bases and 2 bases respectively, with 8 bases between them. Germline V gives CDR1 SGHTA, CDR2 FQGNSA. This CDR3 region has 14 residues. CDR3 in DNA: TGTGCCAGCAGCTTAGCGCAAACTACCTACGAGCAGTACTTC. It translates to CASSLAQTTYEQYF.

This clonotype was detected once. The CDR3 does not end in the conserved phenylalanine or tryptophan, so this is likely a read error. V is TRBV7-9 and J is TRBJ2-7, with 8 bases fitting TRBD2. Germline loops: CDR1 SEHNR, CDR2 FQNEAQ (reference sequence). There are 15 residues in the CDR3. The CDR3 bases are TGTCCCAGCAGCTCACCGGAGCGGGAGAACTACGAGCAGTACTTA. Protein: CPSSSPERENYEQYL.

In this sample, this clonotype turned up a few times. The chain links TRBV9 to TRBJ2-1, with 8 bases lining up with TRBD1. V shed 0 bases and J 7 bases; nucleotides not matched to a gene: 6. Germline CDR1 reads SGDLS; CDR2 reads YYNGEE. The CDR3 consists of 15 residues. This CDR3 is CASSVGGQGFNEQFF. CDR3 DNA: TGTGCCAGCAGCGTAGGCGGACAGGGTTTTAATGAGCAGTTCTTC.

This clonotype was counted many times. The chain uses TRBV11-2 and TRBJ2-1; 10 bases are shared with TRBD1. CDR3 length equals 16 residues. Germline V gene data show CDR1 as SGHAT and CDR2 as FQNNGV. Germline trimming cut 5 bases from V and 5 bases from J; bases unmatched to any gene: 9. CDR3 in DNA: TGTGCCAGCAGCCACCCCCGGACAGGGGGTAACAATGAGCAGTTCTTC. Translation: CASSHPRTGGNNEQFF. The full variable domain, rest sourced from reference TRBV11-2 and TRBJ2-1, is EAGVAQSPRYKIIEKRQSVAFWCNPISGHATLYWYQQILGQGPKLLIQFQNNGVVDDSQLPKDRFSAERLKGVDSTLKIQPAKLEDSAVYLCASSHPRTGGNNEQFFGPGTRLTVL.

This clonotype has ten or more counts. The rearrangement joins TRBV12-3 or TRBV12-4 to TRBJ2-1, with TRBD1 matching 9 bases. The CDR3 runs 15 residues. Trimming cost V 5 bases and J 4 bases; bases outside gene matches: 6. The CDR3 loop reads CASSVTGGPYNEQFF. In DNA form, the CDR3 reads TGTGCCAGCAGTGTAACAGGGGGCCCGTACAATGAGCAGTTCTTC.

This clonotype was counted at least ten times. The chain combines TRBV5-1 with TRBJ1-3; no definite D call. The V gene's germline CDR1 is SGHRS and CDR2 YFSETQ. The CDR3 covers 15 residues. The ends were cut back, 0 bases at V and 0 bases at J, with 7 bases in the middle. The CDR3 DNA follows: TGCGCCAGCAGCTTGGAGTCTTTCTCTGGAAACACCATATATTTT. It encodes CASSLESFSGNTIYF.

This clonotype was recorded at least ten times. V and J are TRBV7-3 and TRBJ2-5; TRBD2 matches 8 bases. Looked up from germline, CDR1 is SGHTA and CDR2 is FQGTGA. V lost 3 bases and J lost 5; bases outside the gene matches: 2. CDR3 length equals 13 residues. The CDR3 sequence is CASSFPGGETQYF. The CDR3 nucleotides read TGTGCCAGCAGCTTCCCGGGGGGGGAGACCCAGTACTTC.

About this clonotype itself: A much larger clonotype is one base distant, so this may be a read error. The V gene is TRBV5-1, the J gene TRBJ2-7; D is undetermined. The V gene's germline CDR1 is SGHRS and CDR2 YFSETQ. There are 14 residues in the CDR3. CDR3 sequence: CANSLRSESYEQYF. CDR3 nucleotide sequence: TGCGCCAACAGCTTGAGGTCTGAGTCCTACGAGCAGTACTTC.